This T cell receptor beta chain was sequenced for a study of blood T cells in healthy people across ages. This clonotype was seen a few times. Every participating donor contributed about 10 milliliters of peripheral blood through a draw. Trimming removed 0 bases from V and 2 bases from J, with 8 bases in between. The CDR3 sequence is 14 residues long. Germline CDR1 reads SGDLS; CDR2 reads YYNGEE. Then a second PCR, running about 6 to 11 cycles, was carried out with a sample-barcoded 5' primer and a J-beta primer mix. In TCRdb, the 5' RACE reads were re-called with MiXCR into one record per CDR3 protein. Counted here are hundreds of thousands of distinct CDR3 sequences, 45% to 65% occurring once; the ten biggest clones make up under 65%.

The source is a man aged 55-75 years in good health. Sequenced input: blood. The gene calls are TRBV9 and TRBJ2-5; a weak D match, TRBD1 (6 bases). CDR3 nucleotides: TGTGCCAGCAGCGTAGGACAGGTACAAGAGACCCAGTACTTC. Its protein product is CASSVGQVQETQYF. Supplemented by reference TRBV9 and TRBJ2-5, the full variable domain reads DSGVTQTPKHLITATGQRVTLRCSPRSGDLSVYWYQQSLDQGLQFLIQYYNGEERAKGNILERFSAQQFPDLHSELNLSSLELGDSALYFCASSVGQVQETQYFGPGTRLLVL.